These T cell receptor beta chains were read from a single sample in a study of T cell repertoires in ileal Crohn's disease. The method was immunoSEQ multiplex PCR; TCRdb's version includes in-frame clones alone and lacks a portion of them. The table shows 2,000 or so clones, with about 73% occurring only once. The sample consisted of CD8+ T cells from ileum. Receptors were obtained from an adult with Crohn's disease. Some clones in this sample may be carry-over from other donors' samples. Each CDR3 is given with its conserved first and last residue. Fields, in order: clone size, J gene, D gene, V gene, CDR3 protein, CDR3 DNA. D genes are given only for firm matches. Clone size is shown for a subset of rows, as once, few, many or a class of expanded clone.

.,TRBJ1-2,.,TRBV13,CASSPMEGRYGYTF,TGTGCCAGCAGCCCGATGGAGGGCCGCTATGGCTACACCTTC
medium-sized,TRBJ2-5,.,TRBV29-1,CSAIDRSQETQYF,TGCAGCGCTATAGACAGAAGCCAAGAGACCCAGTACTTC
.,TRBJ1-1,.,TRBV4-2,CASSQPQAEAFF,TGTGCCAGCAGCCAACCCCAGGCTGAAGCTTTCTTT
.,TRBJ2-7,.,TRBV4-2,CASSQDWQGGSYEQYF,TGTGCCAGCAGCCAAGATTGGCAGGGGGGCTCCTACGAGCAGTACTTC
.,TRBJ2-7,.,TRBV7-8,CASSLEIPSSYEQYF,TGTGCCAGCAGCTTAGAAATACCCAGCTCCTACGAGCAGTACTTC
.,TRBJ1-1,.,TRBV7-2,CASSLVGGNTEAFF,TGTGCCAGCAGCTTAGTAGGGGGGAACACTGAAGCTTTCTTT
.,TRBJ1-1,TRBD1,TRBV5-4,CASSPGGTGWKPMNTEAFF,TGTGCCAGCAGCCCCGGGGGGACAGGGTGGAAGCCAATGAACACTGAAGCTTTCTTT
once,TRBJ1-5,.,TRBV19,CASSIIGNQPQHF,TGTGCCAGTAGTATAATAGGCAATCAGCCCCAGCATTTT
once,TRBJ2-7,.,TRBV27,CASSLGRTYEQYF,TGTGCCAGCAGTTTGGGCAGGACCTACGAGCAGTACTTC
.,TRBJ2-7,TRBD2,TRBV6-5,CASSPSGRAQYF,TGTGCCAGCAGCCCGAGCGGGAGAGCGCAGTACTTC
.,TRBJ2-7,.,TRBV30,CAWSPPGLSTYEQYF,TGTGCCTGGAGTCCACCGGGACTTTCAACCTACGAGCAGTACTTC
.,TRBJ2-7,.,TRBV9,CASSRGTGNTYEQYF,TGTGCCAGCAGCCGCGGAACAGGGAACACCTACGAGCAGTACTTC
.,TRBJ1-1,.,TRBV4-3,CASSQDLQPNTEAFF,TGCGCCAGCAGCCAAGATTTACAGCCGAACACTGAAGCTTTCTTT
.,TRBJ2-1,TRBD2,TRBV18,CASSPMERESIDEQFF,TGTGCCAGCTCACCAATGGAGCGGGAATCTATCGATGAGCAGTTCTTC
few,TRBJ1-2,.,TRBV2,CASAMYRVRDGYTF,TGTGCCAGCGCCATGTACAGGGTTCGGGATGGCTACACCTTC
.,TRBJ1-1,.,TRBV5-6,CASSFSPSDTEAFF,TGTGCCAGCAGCTTTAGCCCGAGCGACACTGAAGCTTTCTTT
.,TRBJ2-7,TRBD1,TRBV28,CASSVSGQGDRYEQYF,TGTGCCAGCAGTGTGAGTGGACAGGGAGATCGCTACGAGCAGTACTTC
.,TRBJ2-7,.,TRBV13,CASSSSGTSFYEQYF,TGTGCCAGCAGCTCCTCCGGGACTTCATTCTACGAGCAGTACTTC
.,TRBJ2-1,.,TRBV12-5,CASGLGGNEQFF,TGTGCTAGTGGTTTAGGAGGCAATGAGCAGTTCTTC
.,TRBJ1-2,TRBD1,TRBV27,CASSPSPTGGRGYTF,TGTGCCAGCAGTCCGTCCCCTACAGGGGGAAGGGGCTACACCTTC
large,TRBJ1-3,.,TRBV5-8,CASSAPGARGNTIYF,TGTGCCAGCAGCGCTCCAGGGGCGCGTGGAAACACCATATATTTT
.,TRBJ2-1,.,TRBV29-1,CSALSVSYNEQFF,TGCAGCGCCCTGAGTGTGTCCTACAATGAGCAGTTCTTC
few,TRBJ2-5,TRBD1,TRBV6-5,CASSQQGETQYF,TGTGCCAGCAGCCAACAGGGGGAGACCCAGTACTTC
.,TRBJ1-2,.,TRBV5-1,CASSLGEGFQANYGYTF,TGCGCCAGCAGCTTGGGAGAGGGATTCCAAGCTAACTATGGCTACACCTTC
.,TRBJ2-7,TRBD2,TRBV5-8,CASSFLMGAGGSSYEQYF,TGTGCCAGCAGCTTCCTTATGGGAGCGGGAGGGAGCTCCTACGAGCAGTACTTC
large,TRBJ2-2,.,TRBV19,CASSIDGWSAPGGHTGELFF,TGTGCCAGTAGTATAGATGGCTGGAGCGCTCCCGGGGGACACACCGGGGAGCTGTTTTTT
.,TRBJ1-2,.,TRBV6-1,CASSEAVPLGRLLRGYTF,TGTGCCAGCAGTGAAGCGGTGCCTTTGGGCAGGCTTCTTCGGGGCTACACCTTC
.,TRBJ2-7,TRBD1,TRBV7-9,CASSLAGTGDYEQYF,TGTGCCAGCAGCTTAGCCGGGACAGGGGACTACGAGCAGTACTTC
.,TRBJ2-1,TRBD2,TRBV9,CASSPSGRDPYNEQFF,TGTGCCAGCAGCCCCAGCGGGAGGGATCCCTACAATGAGCAGTTCTTC
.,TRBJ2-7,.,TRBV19,CASRRAGSYEQYF,TGTGCCAGTAGGAGGGCCGGCTCCTACGAGCAGTACTTC
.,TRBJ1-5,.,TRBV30,CAWSRGASNQPQHF,TGTGCCTGGAGCAGGGGAGCGAGCAATCAGCCCCAGCATTTT
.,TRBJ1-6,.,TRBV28,CASSLDTGTDSPLHF,TGTGCCAGCAGTTTAGACACAGGGACGGATTCACCCCTCCACTTT
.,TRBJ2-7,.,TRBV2,CASSASGASYEQYF,TGTGCCAGCAGTGCAAGCGGAGCCTCCTACGAGCAGTACTTC
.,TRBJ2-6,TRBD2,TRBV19,CASSGGLAAISGANVLTF,TGTGCCAGTAGTGGAGGACTAGCGGCCATCTCTGGGGCCAACGTCCTGACTTTC
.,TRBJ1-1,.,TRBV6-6,CASTNSYTEAFF,TGTGCCAGCACCAACAGCTACACTGAAGCTTTCTTT
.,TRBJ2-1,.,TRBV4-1,CASSLGTRENEQFF,TGCGCCAGCAGCCTAGGGACTCGAGAGAATGAGCAGTTCTTC
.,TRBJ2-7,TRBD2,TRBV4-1,CASSRGTSGAYEQYF,TGCGCCAGCAGCCGGGGGACTAGCGGTGCCTACGAGCAGTACTTC
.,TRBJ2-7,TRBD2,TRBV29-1,CSVSSGGSSYEQYF,TGCAGCGTTTCAAGCGGGGGAAGCTCCTACGAGCAGTACTTC
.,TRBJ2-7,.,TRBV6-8,CASSSRQVRNYEQYF,TGTGCCAGCAGTTCCCGACAGGTCCGGAACTACGAGCAGTACTTC
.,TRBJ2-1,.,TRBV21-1,CASSKGRRAGGYREQFF,TGTGCCAGCAGCAAAGGACGACGAGCGGGAGGGTACCGTGAGCAGTTCTTC
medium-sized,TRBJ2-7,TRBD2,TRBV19,CASSIFGTSGRRSEQYF,TGTGCCAGTAGTATTTTCGGGACTAGCGGGAGACGTTCTGAGCAGTACTTC